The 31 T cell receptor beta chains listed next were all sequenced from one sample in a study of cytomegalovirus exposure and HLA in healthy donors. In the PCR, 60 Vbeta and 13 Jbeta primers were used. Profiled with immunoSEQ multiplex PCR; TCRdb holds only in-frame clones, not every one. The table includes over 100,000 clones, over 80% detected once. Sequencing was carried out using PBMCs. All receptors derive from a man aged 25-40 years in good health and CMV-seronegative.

CDR3 nucleotide sequence: TGTGCCAGCAGTTTACCGACAGGGTCTGGGGAGACCCAGTACTTC. Its translation: CASSLPTGSGETQYF. The rearrangement uses TRBV28 and TRBJ2-5; 7 bases align to TRBD1. Germline V gene data show CDR1 as MDHEN and CDR2 as SYDVKM. V shed 2 bases, J shed 5 bases, and the junction held 8 bases outside the gene matches. The CDR3 extends over 15 amino acids.

The CDR3 sequence is CASSEVLLRNTIYF. As DNA, the CDR3 is TGTGCCAGCAGTGAAGTTTTACTAAGGAACACCATATATTTT. The V and J genes are TRBV6-1 and TRBJ1-3; D is unclear. The CDR3 runs to 14 residues. Between the trimmed V and J ends, which lost 1 base and 7 bases, there was a span of 11 bases. Germline V CDR1 and CDR2: MNHNS, SASEGT.

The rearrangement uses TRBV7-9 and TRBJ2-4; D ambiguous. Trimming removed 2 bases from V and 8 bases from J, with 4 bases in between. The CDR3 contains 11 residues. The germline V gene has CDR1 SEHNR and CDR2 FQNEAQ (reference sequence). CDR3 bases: TGTGCCAGCAGCTTACAGGACATTCAGTACTTC. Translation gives CASSLQDIQYF.

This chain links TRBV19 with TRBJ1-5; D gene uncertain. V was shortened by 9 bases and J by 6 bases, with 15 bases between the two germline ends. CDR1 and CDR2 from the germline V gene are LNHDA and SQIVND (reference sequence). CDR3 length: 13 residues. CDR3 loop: CASSPEVGQPQHF. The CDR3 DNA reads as TGTGCCAGCAGCCCAGAGGTGGGTCAGCCCCAGCATTTT.

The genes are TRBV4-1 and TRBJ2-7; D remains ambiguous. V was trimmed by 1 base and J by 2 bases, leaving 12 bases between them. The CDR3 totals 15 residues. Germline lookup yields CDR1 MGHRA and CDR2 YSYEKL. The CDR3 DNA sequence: TGCGCCAGCAGCCAAGTAGCCCTTGTTCCCTACGAGCAGTACTTC. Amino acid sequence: CASSQVALVPYEQYF.

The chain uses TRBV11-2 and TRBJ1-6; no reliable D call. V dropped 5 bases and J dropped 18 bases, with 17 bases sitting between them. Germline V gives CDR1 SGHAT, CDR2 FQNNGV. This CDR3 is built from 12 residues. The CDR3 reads CASSPDSSSPHF. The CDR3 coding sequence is TGTGCCAGCAGCCCGGACTCATCGTCCCCCCACTTT.

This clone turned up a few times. The CDR3 sequence: CASSRGQGSRGNTIYF. As DNA, the CDR3 is TGTGCCAGCAGCCGAGGACAGGGATCGCGTGGAAACACCATATATTTT. This chain links TRBV14 with TRBJ1-3; 8 bases match TRBD1. The CDR3 is 16 amino acids. J lost 3 bases, V lost 4 bases, and 8 bases had no gene match. Germline V gives CDR1 SGHDN, CDR2 FVKESK.

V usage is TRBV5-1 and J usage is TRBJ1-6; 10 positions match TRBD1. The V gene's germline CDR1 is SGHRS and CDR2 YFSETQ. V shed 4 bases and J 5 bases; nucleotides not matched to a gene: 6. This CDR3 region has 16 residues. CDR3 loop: CASSHRDRGDNSPLHF. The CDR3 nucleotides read TGCGCCAGCAGCCACCGGGACAGGGGCGATAATTCACCCCTCCACTTT.

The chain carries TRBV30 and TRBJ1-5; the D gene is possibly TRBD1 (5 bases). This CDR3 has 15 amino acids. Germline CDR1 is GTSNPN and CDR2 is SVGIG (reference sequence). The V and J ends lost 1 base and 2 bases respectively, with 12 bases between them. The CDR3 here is CAWSAGVGGNQPQHF. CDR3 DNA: TGTGCCTGGAGTGCGGGGGTGGGGGGCAATCAGCCCCAGCATTTT. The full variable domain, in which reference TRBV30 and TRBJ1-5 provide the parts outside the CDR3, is SQTIHQWPATLVQPVGSPLSLECTVEGTSNPNLYWYRQAAGRGLQLLFYSVGIGQISSEVPQNLSASRPQDRQFILSSKKLLLSDSGFYLCAWSAGVGGNQPQHFGDGTRLSIL.

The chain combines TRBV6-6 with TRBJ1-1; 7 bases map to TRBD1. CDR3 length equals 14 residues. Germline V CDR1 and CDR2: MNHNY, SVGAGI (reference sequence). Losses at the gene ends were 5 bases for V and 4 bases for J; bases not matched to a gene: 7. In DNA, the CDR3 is TGTGCCAGCAGTCGCCCGAACAGGGGCACTGAAGCTTTCTTT. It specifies CASSRPNRGTEAFF.

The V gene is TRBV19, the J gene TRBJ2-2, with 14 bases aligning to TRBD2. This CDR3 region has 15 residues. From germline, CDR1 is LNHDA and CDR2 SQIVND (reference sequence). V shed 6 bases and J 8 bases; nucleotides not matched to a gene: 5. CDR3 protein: CASRGTSGGPGELFF. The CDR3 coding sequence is TGTGCCAGTAGAGGGACTAGCGGGGGCCCTGGGGAGCTGTTTTTT.

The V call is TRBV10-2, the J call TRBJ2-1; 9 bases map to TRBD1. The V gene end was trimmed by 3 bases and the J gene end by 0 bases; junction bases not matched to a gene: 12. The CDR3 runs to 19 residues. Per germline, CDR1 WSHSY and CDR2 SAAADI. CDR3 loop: CASSDFGTGSRSSYNEQFF. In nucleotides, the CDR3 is TGCGCCAGCAGTGATTTCGGGACAGGGTCGAGGAGCTCCTACAATGAGCAGTTCTTC.

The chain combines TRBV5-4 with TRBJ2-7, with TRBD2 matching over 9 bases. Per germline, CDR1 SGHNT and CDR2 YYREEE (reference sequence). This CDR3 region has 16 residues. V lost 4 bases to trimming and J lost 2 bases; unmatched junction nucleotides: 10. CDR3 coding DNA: TGTGCCAGCAGCCAAGGGCGGGGGGGTCTAGCCTACGAGCAGTACTTC. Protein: CASSQGRGGLAYEQYF. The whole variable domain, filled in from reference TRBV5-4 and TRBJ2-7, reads ETGVTQSPTHLIKTRGQQVTLRCSSQSGHNTVSWYQQALGQGPQFIFQYYREEENGRGNFPPRFSGLQFPNYSSELNVNALELDDSALYLCASSQGRGGLAYEQYFGPGTRLTVT.

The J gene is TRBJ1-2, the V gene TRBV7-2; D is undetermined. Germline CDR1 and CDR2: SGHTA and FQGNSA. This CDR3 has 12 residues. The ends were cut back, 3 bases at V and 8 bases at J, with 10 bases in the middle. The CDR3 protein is CASSFGLRGYTF. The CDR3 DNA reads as TGTGCCAGCAGCTTTGGCCTGCGGGGCTACACCTTC.

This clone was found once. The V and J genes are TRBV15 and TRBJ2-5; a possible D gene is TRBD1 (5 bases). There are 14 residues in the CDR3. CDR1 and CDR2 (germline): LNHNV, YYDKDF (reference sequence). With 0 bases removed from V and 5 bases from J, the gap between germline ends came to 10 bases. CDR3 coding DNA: TGTGCCACCAGCAGAGAGGCAGGGTGGGAGACCCAGTACTTC. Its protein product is CATSREAGWETQYF. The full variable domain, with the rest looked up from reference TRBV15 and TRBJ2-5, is DAMVIQNPRYQVTQFGKPVTLSCSQTLNHNVMYWYQQKSSQAPKLLFHYYDKDFNNEADTPDNFQSRRPNTSFCFLDIRSPGLGDTAMYLCATSREAGWETQYFGPGTRLLVL.

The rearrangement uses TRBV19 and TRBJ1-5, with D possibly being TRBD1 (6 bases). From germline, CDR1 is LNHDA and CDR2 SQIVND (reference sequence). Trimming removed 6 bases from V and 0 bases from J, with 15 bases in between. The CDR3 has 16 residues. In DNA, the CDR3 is TGTGCCAGTAGCCCAACAGGGTTTTATAGCAATCAGCCCCAGCATTTT. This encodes CASSPTGFYSNQPQHF.

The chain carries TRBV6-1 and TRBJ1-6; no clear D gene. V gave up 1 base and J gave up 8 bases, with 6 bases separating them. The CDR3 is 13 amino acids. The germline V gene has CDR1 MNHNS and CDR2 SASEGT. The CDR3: CASSEDSDSPLHF. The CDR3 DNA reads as TGTGCCAGCAGTGAAGACAGTGATTCACCCCTCCACTTT.

The CDR3 loop is CASSLGLMNTEAFF. CDR3 nucleotide sequence: TGTGCCAGCAGCTTGGGACTTATGAACACTGAAGCTTTCTTT. The genes are TRBV7-8 and TRBJ1-1, with D possibly being TRBD1 (5 bases). Germline loops: CDR1 SGHVS, CDR2 FQNEAQ. This CDR3 contains 14 residues. V was shortened by 3 bases and J by 0 bases, with 8 bases between the two germline ends.

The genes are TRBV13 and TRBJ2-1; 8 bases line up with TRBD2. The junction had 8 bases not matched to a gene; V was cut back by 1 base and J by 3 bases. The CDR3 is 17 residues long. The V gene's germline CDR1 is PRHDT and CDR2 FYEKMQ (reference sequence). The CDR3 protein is CASSLDKRGIIYNEQFF. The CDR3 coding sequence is TGTGCCAGCAGCTTAGACAAGCGGGGGATAATCTACAATGAGCAGTTCTTC.

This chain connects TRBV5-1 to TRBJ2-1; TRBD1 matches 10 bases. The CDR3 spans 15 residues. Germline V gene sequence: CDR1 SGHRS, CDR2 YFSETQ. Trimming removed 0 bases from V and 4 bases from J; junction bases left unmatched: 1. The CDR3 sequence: CASSLVGQGYNEQFF. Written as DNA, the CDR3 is TGCGCCAGCAGCTTGGTGGGACAGGGGTACAATGAGCAGTTCTTC.

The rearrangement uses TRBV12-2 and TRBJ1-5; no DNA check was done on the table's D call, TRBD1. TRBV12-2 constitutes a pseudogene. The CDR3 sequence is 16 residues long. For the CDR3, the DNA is TGTGCAAGTACAAAAACAGGGGCCCCGAGCAATCAGCCCCAGCATTTT. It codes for CASTKTGAPSNQPQHF.

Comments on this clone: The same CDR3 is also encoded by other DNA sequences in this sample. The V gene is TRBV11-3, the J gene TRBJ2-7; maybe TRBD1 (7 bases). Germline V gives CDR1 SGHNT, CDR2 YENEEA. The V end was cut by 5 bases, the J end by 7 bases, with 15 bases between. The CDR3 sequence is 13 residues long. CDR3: CASSLGGGGEQYF. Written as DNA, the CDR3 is TGTGCCAGCAGCCTAGGGGGCGGAGGGGAGCAGTACTTC.

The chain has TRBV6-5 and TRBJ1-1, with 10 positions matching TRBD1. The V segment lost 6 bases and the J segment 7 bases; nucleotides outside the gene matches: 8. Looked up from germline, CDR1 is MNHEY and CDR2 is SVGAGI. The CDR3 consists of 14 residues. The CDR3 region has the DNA TGTGCCAGCAGCCGGACAGGGGGTCATGTTGAAGCTTTCTTT. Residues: CASSRTGGHVEAFF.

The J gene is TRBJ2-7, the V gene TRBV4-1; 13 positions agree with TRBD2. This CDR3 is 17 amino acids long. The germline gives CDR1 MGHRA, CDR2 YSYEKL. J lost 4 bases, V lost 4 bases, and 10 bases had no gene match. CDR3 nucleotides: TGCGCCAGCAGCCTCGGGACTAGCGGGGTGCGGGCATACGAGCAGTACTTC. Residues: CASSLGTSGVRAYEQYF.

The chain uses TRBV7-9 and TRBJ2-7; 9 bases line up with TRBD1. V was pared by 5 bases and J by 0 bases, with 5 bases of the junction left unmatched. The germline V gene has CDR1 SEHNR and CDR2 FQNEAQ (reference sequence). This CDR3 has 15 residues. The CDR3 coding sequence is TGTGCCAGCAGCGGGGACAGGGCAGTCTCCTACGAGCAGTACTTC. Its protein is CASSGDRAVSYEQYF.

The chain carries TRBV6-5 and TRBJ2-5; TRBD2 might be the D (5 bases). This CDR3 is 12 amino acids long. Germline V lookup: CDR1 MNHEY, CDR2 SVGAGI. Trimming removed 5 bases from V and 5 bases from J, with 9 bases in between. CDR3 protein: CASSARRETQYF. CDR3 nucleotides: TGTGCCAGCAGTGCCCGGAGGGAGACCCAGTACTTC.

The CDR3 DNA follows: TGCGCCAGCAGCTCGACCGGGACAGGGGCAGATACGCAGTATTTT. It yields the protein CASSSTGTGADTQYF. The chain is built from TRBV4-3 and TRBJ2-3, with 10 bases identical to TRBD1. The junction had 6 bases not matched to a gene; V was cut back by 5 bases and J by 4 bases. CDR3 length: 15 amino acids. The germline V gene has CDR1 LGHNA and CDR2 YSLEER.

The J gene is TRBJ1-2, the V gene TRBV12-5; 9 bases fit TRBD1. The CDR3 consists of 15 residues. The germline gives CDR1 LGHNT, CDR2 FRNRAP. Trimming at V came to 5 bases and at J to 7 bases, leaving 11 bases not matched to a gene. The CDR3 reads CASGPPGQGIFGYTF. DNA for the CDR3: TGTGCTAGTGGTCCTCCGGGACAGGGTATTTTTGGCTACACCTTC.

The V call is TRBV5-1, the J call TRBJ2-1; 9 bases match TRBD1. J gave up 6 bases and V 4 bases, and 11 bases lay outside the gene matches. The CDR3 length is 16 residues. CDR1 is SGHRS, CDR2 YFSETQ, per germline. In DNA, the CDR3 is TGCGCCAGCAGCCCCTCCGGGACAGGGCTAGGCAATGAGCAGTTCTTC. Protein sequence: CASSPSGTGLGNEQFF. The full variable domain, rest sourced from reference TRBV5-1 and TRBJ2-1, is KAGVTQTPRYLIKTRGQQVTLSCSPISGHRSVSWYQQTPGQGLQFLFEYFSETQRNKGNFPGRFSGRQFSNSRSEMNVSTLELGDSALYLCASSPSGTGLGNEQFFGPGTRLTVL.

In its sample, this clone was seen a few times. The CDR3 reads CASSLAHRGYRNEQFF. The CDR3 DNA sequence: TGTGCCAGCAGCTTAGCCCACAGGGGGTATCGCAATGAGCAGTTCTTC. The rearrangement uses TRBV7-2 and TRBJ2-1; TRBD1 matches 8 bases. This CDR3 contains 16 residues. CDR1 is SGHTA and CDR2 is FQGNSA in the germline V gene. Trimming removed 0 bases from V and 6 bases from J; junction bases left unmatched: 7.

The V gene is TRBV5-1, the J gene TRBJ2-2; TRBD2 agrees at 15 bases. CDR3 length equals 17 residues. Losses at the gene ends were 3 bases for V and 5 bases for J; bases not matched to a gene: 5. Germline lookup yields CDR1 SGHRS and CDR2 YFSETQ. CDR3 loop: CASSSGLAGGVTGELFF. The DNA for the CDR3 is TGCGCCAGCAGCTCCGGACTAGCGGGGGGGGTTACCGGGGAGCTGTTTTTT.